The entry below gives a single T cell receptor (beta chain) sequence along with its context. Its specificity is not known. This sample stems from a study of T cells after yellow fever vaccination. 5'RACE template switching generated TCR cDNA, adding a universal primer site and UMIs. Each CDR3 protein gets one entry after TCRdb re-called the 5' RACE reads with MiXCR. The repertoire holds approximately 550,000 distinct CDR3 sequences, roughly 19% seen once, with roughly an eighth in the top ten. Study results and limitations: Most primary-vaccination clones recurred post-booster (approximately 96% CD4, about 87% CD8).

CDR1 and CDR2 from the germline V gene are SGDLS and YYNGEE. The V and J ends lost 2 bases and 4 bases respectively, with 14 bases between them. The CDR3 loop spans 15 amino acids. The TCR sequence derives from a man between 25 and 39 years old who received the YFV17D yellow fever vaccine. Sequences were derived from PBMCs, sampled 15 days after the yellow fever booster vaccination. V usage is TRBV9 and J usage is TRBJ2-3; a possible D gene is TRBD2 (6 bases). CDR3 residues: CASSVGRAGPDTQYF. Here the CDR3 DNA reads TGTGCCAGCAGCGTTGGAAGGGCGGGACCAGATACGCAGTATTTT.